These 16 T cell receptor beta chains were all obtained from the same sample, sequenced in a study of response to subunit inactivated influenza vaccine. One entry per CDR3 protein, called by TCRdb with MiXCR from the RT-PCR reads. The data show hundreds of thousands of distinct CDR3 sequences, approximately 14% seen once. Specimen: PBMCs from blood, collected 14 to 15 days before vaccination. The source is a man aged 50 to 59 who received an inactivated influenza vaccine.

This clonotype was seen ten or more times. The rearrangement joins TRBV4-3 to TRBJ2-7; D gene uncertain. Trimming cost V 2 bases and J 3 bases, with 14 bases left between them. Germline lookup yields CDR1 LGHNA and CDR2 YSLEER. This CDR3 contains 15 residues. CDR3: CASSQRIELHYEQYF. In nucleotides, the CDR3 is TGCGCCAGCAGCCAAAGAATCGAACTTCACTACGAGCAGTACTTC.

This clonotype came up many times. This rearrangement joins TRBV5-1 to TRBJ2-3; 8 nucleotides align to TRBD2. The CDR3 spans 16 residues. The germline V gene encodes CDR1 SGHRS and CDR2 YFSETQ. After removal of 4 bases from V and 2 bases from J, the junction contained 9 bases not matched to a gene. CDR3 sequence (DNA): TGCGCCAGCAGCCCCCTTCCGGGGGGGGTCACAGATACGCAGTATTTT. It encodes CASSPLPGGVTDTQYF.

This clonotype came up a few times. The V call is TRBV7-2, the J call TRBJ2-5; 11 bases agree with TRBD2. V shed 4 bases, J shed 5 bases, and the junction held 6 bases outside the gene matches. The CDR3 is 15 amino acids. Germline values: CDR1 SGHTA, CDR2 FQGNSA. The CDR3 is CASSSPLAGAETQYF. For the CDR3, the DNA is TGTGCCAGCAGCTCCCCACTAGCGGGAGCGGAGACCCAGTACTTC.

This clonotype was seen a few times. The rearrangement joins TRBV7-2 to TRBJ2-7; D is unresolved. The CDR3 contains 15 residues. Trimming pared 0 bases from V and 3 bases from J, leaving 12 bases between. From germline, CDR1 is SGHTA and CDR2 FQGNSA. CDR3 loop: CASSLASSAVYEQYF. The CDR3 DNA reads TGTGCCAGCAGCTTAGCTAGCAGCGCGGTCTACGAGCAGTACTTC.

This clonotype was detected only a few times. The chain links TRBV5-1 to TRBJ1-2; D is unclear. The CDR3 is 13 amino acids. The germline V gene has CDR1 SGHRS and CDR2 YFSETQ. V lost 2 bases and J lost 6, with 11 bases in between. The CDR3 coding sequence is TGCGCCAGCAGCTTCAACCCTTGGGATGGCTACACCTTC. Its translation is CASSFNPWDGYTF.

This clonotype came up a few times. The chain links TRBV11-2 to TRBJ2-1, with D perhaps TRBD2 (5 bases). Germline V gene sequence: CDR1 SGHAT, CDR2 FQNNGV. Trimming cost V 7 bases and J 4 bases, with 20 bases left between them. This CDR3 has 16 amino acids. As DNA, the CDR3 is TGTGCCAGCACCAGCCTCCGGGCCAGACTATACAATGAGCAGTTCTTC. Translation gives CASTSLRARLYNEQFF.

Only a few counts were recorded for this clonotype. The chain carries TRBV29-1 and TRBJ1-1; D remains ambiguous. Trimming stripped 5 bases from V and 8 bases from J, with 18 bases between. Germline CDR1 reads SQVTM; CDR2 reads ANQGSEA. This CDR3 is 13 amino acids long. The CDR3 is CSVQTLVATEAFF. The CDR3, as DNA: TGCAGCGTTCAAACTCTTGTAGCGACGGAAGCTTTCTTT.

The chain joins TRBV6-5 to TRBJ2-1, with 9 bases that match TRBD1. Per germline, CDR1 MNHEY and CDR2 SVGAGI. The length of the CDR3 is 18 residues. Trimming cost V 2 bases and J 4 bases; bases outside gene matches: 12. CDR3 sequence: CASSYPRGQGDSYNEQFF. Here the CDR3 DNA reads TGTGCCAGCAGTTACCCACGGGGACAGGGTGATTCTTACAATGAGCAGTTCTTC.

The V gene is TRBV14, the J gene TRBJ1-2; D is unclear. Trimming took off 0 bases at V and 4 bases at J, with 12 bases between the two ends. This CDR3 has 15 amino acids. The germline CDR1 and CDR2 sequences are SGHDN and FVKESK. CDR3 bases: TGTGCCAGCAGCCAAGAGGCAGCATCTGTCTATGGCTACACCTTC. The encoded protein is CASSQEAASVYGYTF. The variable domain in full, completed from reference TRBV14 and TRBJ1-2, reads EAGVTQFPSHSVIEKGQTVTLRCDPISGHDNLYWYRRVMGKEIKFLLHFVKESKQDESGMPNNRFLAERTGGTYSTLKVQPAELEDSGVYFCASSQEAASVYGYTFGSGTRLTVV.

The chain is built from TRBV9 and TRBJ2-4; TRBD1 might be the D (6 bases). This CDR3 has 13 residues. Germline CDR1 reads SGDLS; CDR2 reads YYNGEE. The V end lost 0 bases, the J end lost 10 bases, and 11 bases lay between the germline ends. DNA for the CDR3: TGTGCCAGCAGCGTAGAACAGGGAAGTATTCAGTACTTC. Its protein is CASSVEQGSIQYF.

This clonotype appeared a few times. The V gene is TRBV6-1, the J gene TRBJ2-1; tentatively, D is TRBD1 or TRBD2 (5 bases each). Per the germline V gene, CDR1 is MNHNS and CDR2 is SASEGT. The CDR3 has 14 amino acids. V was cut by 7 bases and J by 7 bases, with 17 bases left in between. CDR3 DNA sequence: TGTGCCAGCAAAGGGGAGTACCCGGTGAATGAGCAGTTCTTC. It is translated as CASKGEYPVNEQFF.

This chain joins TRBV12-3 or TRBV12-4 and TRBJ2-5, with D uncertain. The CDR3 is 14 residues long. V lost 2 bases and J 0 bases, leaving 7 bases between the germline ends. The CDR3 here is CASSLFTHQETQYF. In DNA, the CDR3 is TGTGCCAGCAGTTTATTCACCCACCAAGAGACCCAGTACTTC.

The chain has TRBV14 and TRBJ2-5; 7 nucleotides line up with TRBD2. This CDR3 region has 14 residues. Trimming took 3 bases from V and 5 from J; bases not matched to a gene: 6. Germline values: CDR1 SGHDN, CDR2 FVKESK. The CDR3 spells CASSHVGGYETQYF. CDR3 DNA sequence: TGTGCCAGCAGCCACGTCGGGGGGTACGAGACCCAGTACTTC. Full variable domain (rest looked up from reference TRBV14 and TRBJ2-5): EAGVTQFPSHSVIEKGQTVTLRCDPISGHDNLYWYRRVMGKEIKFLLHFVKESKQDESGMPNNRFLAERTGGTYSTLKVQPAELEDSGVYFCASSHVGGYETQYFGPGTRLLVL.

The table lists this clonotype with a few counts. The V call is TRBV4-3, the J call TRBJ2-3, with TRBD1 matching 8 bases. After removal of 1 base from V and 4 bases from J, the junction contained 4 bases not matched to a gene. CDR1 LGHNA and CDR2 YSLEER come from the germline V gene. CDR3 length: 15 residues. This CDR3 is CASSQGTGSADTQYF. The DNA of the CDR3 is TGCGCCAGCAGCCAAGGGACAGGGAGTGCAGATACGCAGTATTTT.

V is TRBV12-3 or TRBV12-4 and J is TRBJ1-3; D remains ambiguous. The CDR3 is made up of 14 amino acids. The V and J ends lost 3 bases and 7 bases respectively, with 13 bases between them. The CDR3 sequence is CASSFYGNRNTIYF. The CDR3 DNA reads TGTGCCAGCAGTTTCTATGGGAATCGGAACACCATATATTTT.

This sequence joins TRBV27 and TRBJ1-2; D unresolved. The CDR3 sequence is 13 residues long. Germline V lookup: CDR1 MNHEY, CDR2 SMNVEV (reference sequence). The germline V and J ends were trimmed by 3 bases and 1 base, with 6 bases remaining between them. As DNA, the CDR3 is TGTGCCAGCAGTTTGAAGTTTAACTATGGCTACACCTTC. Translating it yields CASSLKFNYGYTF.